The 11 T cell receptor beta chains listed next were all sequenced from one sample in a study of blood T cell repertoires in COVID-19. This table comes from immunoSEQ multiplex PCR, and its TCRdb copy is limited to in-frame clones, with some not included. The table includes more than 200,000 clones, 83% detected once. The source material was peripheral blood. These receptors were obtained from a woman aged 40 to 49 with active or convalescent COVID-19.

The chain has TRBV5-1 and TRBJ2-5, with 8 bases that match TRBD1. CDR3 length equals 14 residues. After removal of 4 bases from V and 4 bases from J, the junction contained 6 bases not matched to a gene. From germline, CDR1 is SGHRS and CDR2 YFSETQ. CDR3 nucleotide sequence: TGCGCCAGCAGCCGACAGGGGCGGGGAGAGACCCAGTACTTC. It codes for CASSRQGRGETQYF.

This clone turned up a few times. This chain uses TRBV2 with TRBJ1-3, with TRBD1 matching 9 bases. In germline, CDR1 is SNHLY, CDR2 FYNNEI. The CDR3 contains 15 residues. V was clipped by 6 bases and J by 6 bases; unmatched bases: 9. CDR3 loop: CASSKPNRGQNTIYF. The CDR3 DNA sequence: TGTGCCAGCAGCAAACCTAACAGGGGGCAAAACACCATATATTTT.

This sequence joins TRBV21-1 and TRBJ1-5; TRBD1, as called in the table, went unchecked against the DNA. TRBV21-1 is reported as a pseudogene. This CDR3 contains 13 residues. The CDR3 sequence: CASSNPQGQPQHF. CDR3 sequence (DNA): TGTGCCAGCAGCAACCCCCAGGGACAGCCCCAGCATTTT.

This clone has a handful of counts. The chain recombines TRBV6-5 with TRBJ1-3, with 7 bases identical to TRBD1. The V gene end was trimmed by 4 bases and the J gene end by 4 bases; junction bases not matched to a gene: 7. CDR1 is MNHEY, CDR2 SVGAGI, per germline. The CDR3 totals 15 residues. Written as DNA, the CDR3 is TGTGCCAGCAGTTTGCAGGGGGGACCGGGAAACACCATATATTTT. This encodes CASSLQGGPGNTIYF.

The V gene is TRBV10-3, the J gene TRBJ1-1; D remains ambiguous. The CDR3 loop spans 15 amino acids. CDR1 is ENHRY, CDR2 SYGVKD, per germline. Here the CDR3 DNA reads TGTGCATCGGAATCAGGAGGACGGGCCGTCACTGAAGCTTTCTTT. This sequence encodes CASESGGRAVTEAFF.

V is TRBV20-1 and J is TRBJ1-2; D unclear. Looked up from germline, CDR1 is DFQATT and CDR2 is SNEGSKA (reference sequence). The CDR3 totals 10 residues. The ends were cut back, 4 bases at V and 4 bases at J, with 4 bases in the middle. For the CDR3, the DNA is TGCAGTGCTACTTTCTATGGCTACACCTTC. Translating it yields CSATFYGYTF.

The V gene is TRBV4-1, the J gene TRBJ1-1, with D unclear. Germline values: CDR1 MGHRA, CDR2 YSYEKL. This CDR3 comprises 13 residues. The V and J ends lost 1 base and 3 bases respectively, with 6 bases between them. As DNA, the CDR3 is TGCGCCAGCAGCCAAGCCTTGTACACTGAAGCTTTCTTT. It is translated as CASSQALYTEAFF.

This sequence joins TRBV28 and TRBJ1-3; D perhaps matches TRBD1 (5 bases). CDR3 size: 15 residues. CDR1 MDHEN and CDR2 SYDVKM come from the germline V gene. V was shortened by 8 bases and J by 4 bases, with 18 bases between the two germline ends. CDR3 nucleotide sequence: TGTGCCAGCCTCGCCGGGGGGGGAAGAGGAAACACCATATATTTT. It specifies CASLAGGGRGNTIYF.

The J gene is TRBJ1-2, the V gene TRBV6-5, with a tentative D call TRBD1 (6 bases). Looked up from germline, CDR1 is MNHEY and CDR2 is SVGAGI. The length of the CDR3 is 12 residues. V shed 8 bases and J shed 5 bases, with 12 bases lying between them. The CDR3 DNA sequence: TGTGCCAGCCTGGGGGGGACATATGGCTACACCTTC. This gives the protein CASLGGTYGYTF.

This rearrangement joins TRBV6-5 to TRBJ1-5, with D possibly TRBD1 on 5 matching bases. Per the germline V gene, CDR1 is MNHEY and CDR2 is SVGAGI. The germline V and J ends were trimmed by 4 bases and 6 bases, with 13 bases remaining between them. This CDR3 spans 14 amino acids. CDR3 sequence (DNA): TGTGCCAGCAGTTCCAGGGTTCCTGGTCAGCCCCAGCATTTT. Protein product: CASSSRVPGQPQHF.

V usage is TRBV2 and J usage is TRBJ2-1; TRBD2 agrees at 7 bases. The CDR3 length is 14 residues. J was trimmed by 5 bases and V by 2 bases; bases with no gene match: 3. Germline V gene data show CDR1 as SNHLY and CDR2 as FYNNEI. CDR3 sequence reads: CASSETSAHNEQFF. Here the CDR3 DNA reads TGTGCCAGCAGTGAAACTAGCGCACACAATGAGCAGTTCTTC. The whole variable domain, remainder taken from reference TRBV2 and TRBJ2-1, is EPEVTQTPSHQVTQMGQEVILRCVPISNHLYFYWYRQILGQKVEFLVSFYNNEISEKSEIFDDQFSVERPDGSNFTLKIRSTKLEDSAMYFCASSETSAHNEQFFGPGTRLTVL.